Shown below are 10 T cell receptor beta chains from a single sample sequenced in a study of blood T cell repertoires in COVID-19. Using immunoSEQ multiplex PCR, the repertoire was profiled, and TCRdb retains in-frame clones only, with some absent. The sample records about 220,000 clones, 75% to 85% being singletons. Sequencing was done on a sample of peripheral blood. These receptors came from a woman in her seventies with acute or convalescent COVID-19.

This clone has only one observation. The chain joins TRBV15 to TRBJ1-5, with D unresolved. The CDR3 has 14 amino acids. V was clipped by 4 bases and J by 4 bases, with 11 bases between them. CDR1 is LNHNV and CDR2 is YYDKDF in the germline V gene (reference sequence). CDR3 DNA: TGTGCCACCAGCAAGAGGGCGGGGAATCAGCCCCAGCATTTT. Encoded protein: CATSKRAGNQPQHF.

The V gene is TRBV29-1, the J gene TRBJ1-5, with D possibly being TRBD1 (6 bases). This CDR3 contains 12 residues. Germline assignment: CDR1 SQVTM and CDR2 ANQGSEA. The V end lost 5 bases, the J end lost 7 bases, and 12 bases lay between the germline ends. CDR3 sequence: CSVRDTGQPQHF. The CDR3 coding sequence is TGCAGCGTTCGGGACACCGGACAGCCCCAGCATTTT.

The rearrangement joins TRBV19 to TRBJ1-2; 10 bases agree with TRBD1. The J segment lost 4 bases and the V segment lost 5 bases, leaving 7 bases of the junction unmatched. CDR3 size: 15 residues. Per germline, CDR1 LNHDA and CDR2 SQIVND (reference sequence). The CDR3 bases are TGTGCCAGTAGTCCCAGGACAGGGGGTGCCTATGGCTACACCTTC. This gives the protein CASSPRTGGAYGYTF.

This chain connects TRBV7-2 to TRBJ2-1, with 7 bases matching TRBD1. The junction had 6 bases not matched to a gene; V was cut back by 5 bases and J by 8 bases. The CDR3 runs to 13 residues. CDR1 SGHTA and CDR2 FQGNSA come from the germline V gene. CDR3 sequence: CASSVEGAHEQFF. In DNA form, the CDR3 reads TGTGCCAGCAGCGTCGAGGGGGCCCATGAGCAGTTCTTC.

This clone occurred a few times. V usage is TRBV4-2 and J usage is TRBJ2-1, with D perhaps matching TRBD1 (6 bases). The V gene lost 5 bases and the J gene lost 0 bases, with 23 bases spanning the gap. The CDR3 loop spans 19 amino acids. From germline, CDR1 is LGHNA and CDR2 YNFKEQ. The CDR3 DNA follows: TGTGCCAGCAGCTCCAGGGAGACAGGTTCCTTAAGCTCCTACAATGAGCAGTTCTTC. Amino acid sequence: CASSSRETGSLSSYNEQFF.

This clone was seen only a few times. The chain uses TRBV18 and TRBJ1-1; TRBD1 is a possible D gene (6 bases). V was shortened by 3 bases and J by 1 base, with 12 bases between the two germline ends. CDR3 length: 15 residues. CDR1 is KGHSH, CDR2 LQKENI, per germline. CDR3: CASSPSPGQNTEAFF. CDR3 bases: TGTGCCAGCTCACCTTCGCCGGGACAGAACACTGAAGCTTTCTTT.

The chain employs TRBV7-9 and TRBJ2-7; 8 bases line up with TRBD1. Germline V gene lookup returns CDR1 SEHNR and CDR2 FQNEAQ (reference sequence). The V and J ends lost 6 bases and 4 bases, in that order; junction bases with no gene match: 11. The CDR3 covers 15 residues. This CDR3 reads CASSPHQGAPYEQYF. CDR3 nucleotide sequence: TGTGCCAGCAGTCCACATCAGGGGGCCCCTTACGAGCAGTACTTC.

The chain combines TRBV5-1 with TRBJ2-5; the match to TRBD2 covers 8 bases. CDR1 is SGHRS and CDR2 is YFSETQ in the germline V gene. The CDR3 runs 14 residues. The V segment lost 0 bases and the J segment 3 bases; nucleotides outside the gene matches: 1. The CDR3 here is CASSLDSGEETQYF. CDR3 sequence (DNA): TGCGCCAGCAGCTTGGATAGCGGGGAAGAGACCCAGTACTTC.

This clone was observed a handful of times. The chain links TRBV6-6 to TRBJ1-6; D is unresolved. Germline loops: CDR1 MNHNY, CDR2 SVGAGI (reference sequence). V lost 5 bases, J lost 3 bases, and 23 bases lay in between. The CDR3 consists of 19 residues. DNA for the CDR3: TGTGCCAGCAGTCCGGAACTCTTTTTGGGCAGGATCTATAATTCACCCCTCCACTTT. Translating it yields CASSPELFLGRIYNSPLHF.

The V and J genes are TRBV30 and TRBJ1-6, with 8 nucleotides matching TRBD1. V was pared by 4 bases and J by 3 bases, with 5 bases of the junction left unmatched. Germline CDR1 and CDR2: GTSNPN and SVGIG (reference sequence). The CDR3 has 15 residues. The CDR3, as DNA: TGTGCCTGGAACGGTGGACAGGGCTATAATTCACCCCTCCACTTT. Translation: CAWNGGQGYNSPLHF.